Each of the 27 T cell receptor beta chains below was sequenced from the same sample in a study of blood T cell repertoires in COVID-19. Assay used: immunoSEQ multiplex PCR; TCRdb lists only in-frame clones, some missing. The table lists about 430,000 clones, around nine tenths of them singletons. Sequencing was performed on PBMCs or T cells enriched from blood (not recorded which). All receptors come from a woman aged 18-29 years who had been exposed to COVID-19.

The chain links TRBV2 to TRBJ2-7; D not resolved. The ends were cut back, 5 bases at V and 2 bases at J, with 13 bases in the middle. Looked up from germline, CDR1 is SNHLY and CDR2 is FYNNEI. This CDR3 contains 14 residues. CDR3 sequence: CASSSRRSTYEQYF. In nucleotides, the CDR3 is TGTGCCAGCAGTTCCCGACGGAGTACCTACGAGCAGTACTTC.

The CDR3 sequence is CASSLAGARGGPRVEAFF. The CDR3 DNA is TGTGCCAGCAGTTTAGCAGGGGCTAGGGGGGGCCCGAGAGTTGAAGCTTTCTTT. The chain joins TRBV27 to TRBJ1-1, with a weak D call TRBD1 (6 bases). Trimming removed 2 bases at V and 7 bases at J, with 26 bases between. Germline CDR1 MNHEY, CDR2 SMNVEV (reference sequence). CDR3 length: 18 amino acids.

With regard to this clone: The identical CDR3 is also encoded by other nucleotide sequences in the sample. CDR3 sequence (DNA): TGTGCCAGCAGCTTACAGGGTAATGAGCAGTTCTTC. It encodes CASSLQGNEQFF. J is TRBJ2-1 and V is TRBV7-9, with D perhaps matching TRBD1 (5 bases). Germline loops: CDR1 SEHNR, CDR2 FQNEAQ (reference sequence). The CDR3 is 12 residues long. V dropped 2 bases and J dropped 7 bases, with 6 bases sitting between them.

The chain's CDR3 is CASSYGGARGLFF. The CDR3 DNA follows: TGTGCCAGCAGTTATGGGGGGGCGCGTGGACTGTTTTTT. The chain uses TRBV6-5 and TRBJ1-4, with a possible D match to TRBD1 (6 bases). The CDR3 loop spans 13 amino acids. V was pared by 3 bases and J by 13 bases, with 15 bases between. Germline V gene data show CDR1 as MNHEY and CDR2 as SVGAGI.

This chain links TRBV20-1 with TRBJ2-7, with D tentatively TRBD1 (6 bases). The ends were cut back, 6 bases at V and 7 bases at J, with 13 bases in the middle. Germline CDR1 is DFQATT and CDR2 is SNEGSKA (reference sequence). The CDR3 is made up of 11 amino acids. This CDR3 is CSAPRGIEQYF. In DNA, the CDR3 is TGCAGTGCCCCAAGGGGGATTGAGCAGTACTTC.

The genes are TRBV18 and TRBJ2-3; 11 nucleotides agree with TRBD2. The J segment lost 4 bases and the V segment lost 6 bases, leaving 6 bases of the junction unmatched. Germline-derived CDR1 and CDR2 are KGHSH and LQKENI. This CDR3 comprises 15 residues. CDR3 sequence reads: CASSHLAGGADTQYF. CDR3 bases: TGTGCCAGCTCCCACCTAGCGGGAGGCGCAGATACGCAGTATTTT.

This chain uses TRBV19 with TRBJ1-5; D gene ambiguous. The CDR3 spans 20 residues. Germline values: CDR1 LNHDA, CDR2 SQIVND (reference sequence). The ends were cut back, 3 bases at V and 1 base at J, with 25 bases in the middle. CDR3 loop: CASSINIPGYSTLSNQPQHF. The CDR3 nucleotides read TGTGCCAGTAGTATCAATATTCCGGGATATTCGACCCTCAGCAATCAGCCCCAGCATTTT.

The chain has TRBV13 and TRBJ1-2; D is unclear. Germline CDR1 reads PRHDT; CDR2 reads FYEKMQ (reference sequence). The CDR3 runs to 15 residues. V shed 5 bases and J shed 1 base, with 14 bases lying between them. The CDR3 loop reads CASSTKNGLNYGYTF. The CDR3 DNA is TGTGCCAGCAGCACAAAAAATGGCCTTAACTATGGCTACACCTTC. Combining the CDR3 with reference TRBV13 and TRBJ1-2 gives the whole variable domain AAGVIQSPRHLIKEKRETATLKCYPIPRHDTVYWYQQGPGQDPQFLISFYEKMQSDKGSIPDRFSAQQFSDYHSELNMSSLELGDSALYFCASSTKNGLNYGYTFGSGTRLTVV.

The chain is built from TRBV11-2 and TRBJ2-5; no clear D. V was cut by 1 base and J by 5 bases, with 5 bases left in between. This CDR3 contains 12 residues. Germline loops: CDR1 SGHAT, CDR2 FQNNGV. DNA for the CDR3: TGTGCCAGCAGCTTAGCTGTGGAGACCCAGTACTTC. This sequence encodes CASSLAVETQYF.

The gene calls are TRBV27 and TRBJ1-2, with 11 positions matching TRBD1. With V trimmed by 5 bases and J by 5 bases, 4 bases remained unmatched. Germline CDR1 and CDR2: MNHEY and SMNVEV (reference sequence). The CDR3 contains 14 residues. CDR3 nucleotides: TGTGCCAGCAGTGCCCGGGACAGGGGGTATGGCTACACCTTC. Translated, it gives CASSARDRGYGYTF.

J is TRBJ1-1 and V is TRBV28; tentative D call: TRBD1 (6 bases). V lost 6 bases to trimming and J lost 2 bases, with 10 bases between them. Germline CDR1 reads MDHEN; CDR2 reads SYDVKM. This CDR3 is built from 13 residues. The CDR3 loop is CASRQGYNTEAFF. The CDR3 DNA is TGTGCCAGCAGACAGGGTTATAACACTGAAGCTTTCTTT.

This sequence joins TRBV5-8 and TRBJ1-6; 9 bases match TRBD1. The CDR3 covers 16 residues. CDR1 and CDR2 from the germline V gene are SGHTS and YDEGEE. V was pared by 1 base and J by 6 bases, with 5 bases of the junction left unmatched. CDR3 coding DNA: TGTGCCAGCAGCTTGAGACTGACAGGGGGTAATTCACCCCTCCACTTT. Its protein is CASSLRLTGGNSPLHF.

In nucleotides, the CDR3 is TGTGCCAGCAGCCAAGTCCTACACAGGGATGGCTACACCTTC. Its translation: CASSQVLHRDGYTF. The rearrangement uses TRBV14 and TRBJ1-2, with a weak D call TRBD1 (6 bases). Germline CDR1 SGHDN, CDR2 FVKESK. V lost 1 base, J lost 6 bases, and 12 bases lay in between. The CDR3 contains 14 residues.

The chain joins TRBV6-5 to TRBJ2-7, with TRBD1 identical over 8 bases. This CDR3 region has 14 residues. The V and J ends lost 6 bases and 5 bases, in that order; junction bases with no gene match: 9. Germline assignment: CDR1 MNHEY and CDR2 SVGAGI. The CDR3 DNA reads TGTGCCAGCAGCCGCCAGGGGGCGCGGGACGAGCAGTACTTC. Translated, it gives CASSRQGARDEQYF.

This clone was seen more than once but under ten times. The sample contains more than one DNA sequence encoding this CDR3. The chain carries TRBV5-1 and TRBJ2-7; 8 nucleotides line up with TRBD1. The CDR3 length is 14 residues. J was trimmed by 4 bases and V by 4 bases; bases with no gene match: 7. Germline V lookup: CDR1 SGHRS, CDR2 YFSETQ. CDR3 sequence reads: CASSLSTGGYEQYF. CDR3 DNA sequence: TGCGCCAGCAGCCTCAGTACAGGGGGTTACGAGCAGTACTTC. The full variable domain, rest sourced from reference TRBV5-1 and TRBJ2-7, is KAGVTQTPRYLIKTRGQQVTLSCSPISGHRSVSWYQQTPGQGLQFLFEYFSETQRNKGNFPGRFSGRQFSNSRSEMNVSTLELGDSALYLCASSLSTGGYEQYFGPGTRLTVT.

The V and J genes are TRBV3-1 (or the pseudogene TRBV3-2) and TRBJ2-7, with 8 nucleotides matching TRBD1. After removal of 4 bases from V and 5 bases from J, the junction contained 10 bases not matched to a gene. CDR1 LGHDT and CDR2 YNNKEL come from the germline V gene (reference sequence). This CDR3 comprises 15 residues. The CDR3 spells CASSRSDRVFDEQYF. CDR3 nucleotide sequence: TGTGCCAGCAGCCGTTCGGACAGGGTGTTCGACGAGCAGTACTTC.

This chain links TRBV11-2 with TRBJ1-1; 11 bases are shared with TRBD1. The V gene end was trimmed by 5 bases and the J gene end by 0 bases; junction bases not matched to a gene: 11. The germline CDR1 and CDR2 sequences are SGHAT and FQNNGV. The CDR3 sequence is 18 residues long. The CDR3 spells CASSKGQGEFGLNTEAFF. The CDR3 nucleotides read TGTGCCAGCAGCAAGGGACAGGGGGAATTCGGACTGAACACTGAAGCTTTCTTT. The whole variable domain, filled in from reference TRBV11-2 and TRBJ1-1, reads EAGVAQSPRYKIIEKRQSVAFWCNPISGHATLYWYQQILGQGPKLLIQFQNNGVVDDSQLPKDRFSAERLKGVDSTLKIQPAKLEDSAVYLCASSKGQGEFGLNTEAFFGQGTRLTVV.

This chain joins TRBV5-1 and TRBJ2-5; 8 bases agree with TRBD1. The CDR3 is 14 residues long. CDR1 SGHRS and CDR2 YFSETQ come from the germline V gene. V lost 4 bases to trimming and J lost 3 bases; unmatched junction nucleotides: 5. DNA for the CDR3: TGCGCCAGCAGCCGGGGGACAGGAGAAGAGACCCAGTACTTC. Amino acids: CASSRGTGEETQYF.

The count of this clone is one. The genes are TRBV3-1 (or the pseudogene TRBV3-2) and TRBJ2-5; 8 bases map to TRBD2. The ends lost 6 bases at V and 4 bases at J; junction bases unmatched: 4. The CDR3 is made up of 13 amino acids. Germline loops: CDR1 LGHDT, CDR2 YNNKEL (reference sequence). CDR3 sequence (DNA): TGTGCCAGCAGTACAGCGGGGGCAGAGACCCAGTACTTC. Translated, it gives CASSTAGAETQYF.

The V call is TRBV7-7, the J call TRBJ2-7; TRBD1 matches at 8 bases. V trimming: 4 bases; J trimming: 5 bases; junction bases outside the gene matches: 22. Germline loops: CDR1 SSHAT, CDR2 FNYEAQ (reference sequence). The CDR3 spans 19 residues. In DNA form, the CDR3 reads TGTGCCAGCAGCTACCCTATTTGGACAGGGAGTAACAAGATCGACGAGCAGTACTTC. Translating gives CASSYPIWTGSNKIDEQYF.

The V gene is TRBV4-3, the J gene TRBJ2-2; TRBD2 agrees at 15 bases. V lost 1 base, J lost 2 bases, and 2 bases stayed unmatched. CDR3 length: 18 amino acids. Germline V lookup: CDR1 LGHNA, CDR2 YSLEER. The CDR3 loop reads CASSQGTSGGGNTGELFF. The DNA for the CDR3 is TGCGCCAGCAGCCAAGGGACTAGCGGGGGGGGAAACACCGGGGAGCTGTTTTTT.

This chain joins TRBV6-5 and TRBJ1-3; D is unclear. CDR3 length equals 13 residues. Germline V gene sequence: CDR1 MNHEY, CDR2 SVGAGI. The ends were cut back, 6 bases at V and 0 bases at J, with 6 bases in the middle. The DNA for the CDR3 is TGTGCCAGCAGCGCTAGCTCTGGAAACACCATATATTTT. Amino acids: CASSASSGNTIYF.

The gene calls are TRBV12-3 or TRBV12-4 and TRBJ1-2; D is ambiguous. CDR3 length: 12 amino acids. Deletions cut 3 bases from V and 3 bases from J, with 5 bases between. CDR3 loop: CASSLGHYGYTF. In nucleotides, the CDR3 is TGTGCCAGCAGTTTGGGCCACTATGGCTACACCTTC.

The CDR3 sequence is CASSPLAGGLNEQFF. The CDR3 DNA follows: TGTGCCAGCAGCCCATTAGCGGGAGGGCTCAATGAGCAGTTCTTC. This chain joins TRBV7-2 and TRBJ2-1; 11 bases line up with TRBD2. CDR1 SGHTA and CDR2 FQGNSA come from the germline V gene. This CDR3 is 15 amino acids long. Trimming cost V 5 bases and J 6 bases; bases outside gene matches: 6.

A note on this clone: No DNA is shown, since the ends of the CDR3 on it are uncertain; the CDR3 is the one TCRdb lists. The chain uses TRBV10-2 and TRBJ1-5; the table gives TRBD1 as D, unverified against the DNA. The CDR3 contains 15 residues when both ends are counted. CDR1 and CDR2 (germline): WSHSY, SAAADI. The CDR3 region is CASSILATGLSPQHF.

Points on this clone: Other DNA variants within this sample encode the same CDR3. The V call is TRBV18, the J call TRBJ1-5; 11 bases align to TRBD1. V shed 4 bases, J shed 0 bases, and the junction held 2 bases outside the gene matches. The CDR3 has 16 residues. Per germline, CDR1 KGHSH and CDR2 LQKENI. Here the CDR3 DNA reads TGTGCCAGCTCACTAGGGACAGGGGGTAGCAATCAGCCCCAGCATTTT. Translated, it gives CASSLGTGGSNQPQHF.

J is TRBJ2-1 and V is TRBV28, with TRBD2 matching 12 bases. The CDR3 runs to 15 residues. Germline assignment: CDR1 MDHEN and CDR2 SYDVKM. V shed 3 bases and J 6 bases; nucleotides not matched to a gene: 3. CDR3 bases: TGTGCCAGCAGTTTTGCGGGACTAGCGGGCAATGAGCAGTTCTTC. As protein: CASSFAGLAGNEQFF.